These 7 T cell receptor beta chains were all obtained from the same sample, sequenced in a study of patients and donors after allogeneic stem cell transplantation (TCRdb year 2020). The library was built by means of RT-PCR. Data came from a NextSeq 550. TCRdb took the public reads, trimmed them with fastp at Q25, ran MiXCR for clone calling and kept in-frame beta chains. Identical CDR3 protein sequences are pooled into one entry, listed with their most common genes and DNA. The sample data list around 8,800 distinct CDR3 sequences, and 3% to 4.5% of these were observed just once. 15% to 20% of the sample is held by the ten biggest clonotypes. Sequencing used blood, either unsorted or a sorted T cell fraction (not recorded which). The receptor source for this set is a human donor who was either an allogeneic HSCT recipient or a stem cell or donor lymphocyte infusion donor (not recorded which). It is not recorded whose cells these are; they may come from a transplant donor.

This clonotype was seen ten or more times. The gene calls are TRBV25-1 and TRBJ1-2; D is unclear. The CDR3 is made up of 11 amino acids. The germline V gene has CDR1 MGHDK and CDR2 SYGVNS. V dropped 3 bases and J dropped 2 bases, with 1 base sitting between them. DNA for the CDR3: TGTGCCAGCAGTGACAACTATGGCTACACCTTC. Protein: CASSDNYGYTF.

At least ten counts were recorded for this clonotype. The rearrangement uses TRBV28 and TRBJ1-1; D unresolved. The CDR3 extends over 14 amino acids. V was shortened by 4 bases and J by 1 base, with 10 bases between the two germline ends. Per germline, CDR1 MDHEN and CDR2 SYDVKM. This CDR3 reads CASSSLGPNTEAFF. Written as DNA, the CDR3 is TGTGCCAGCAGTTCCCTAGGTCCGAACACTGAAGCTTTCTTT.

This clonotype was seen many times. The CDR3 loop is CASIDSLVYNEQFF. CDR3 DNA sequence: TGTGCCAGCATAGACAGCCTGGTGTACAATGAGCAGTTCTTC. This chain connects TRBV28 to TRBJ2-1; D is perhaps TRBD1 (5 bases). Trimming cost V 7 bases and J 4 bases, with 14 bases left between them. The CDR3 sequence is 14 residues long. Looked up from germline, CDR1 is MDHEN and CDR2 is SYDVKM.

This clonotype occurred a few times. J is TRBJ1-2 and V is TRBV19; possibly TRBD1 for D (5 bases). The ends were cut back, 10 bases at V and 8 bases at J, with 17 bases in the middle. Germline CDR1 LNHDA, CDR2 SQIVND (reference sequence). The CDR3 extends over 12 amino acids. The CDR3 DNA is TGTGCCACCTCCCCGGCCGGGGCGGGCTACACCTTC. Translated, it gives CATSPAGAGYTF.

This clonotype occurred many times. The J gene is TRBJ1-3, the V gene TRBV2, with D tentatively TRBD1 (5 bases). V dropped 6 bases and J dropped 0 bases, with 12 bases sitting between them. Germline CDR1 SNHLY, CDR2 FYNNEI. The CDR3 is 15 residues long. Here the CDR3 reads CASSLGTLSGNTIYF. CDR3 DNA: TGTGCCAGCAGCCTTGGGACCCTCTCTGGAAACACCATATATTTT.

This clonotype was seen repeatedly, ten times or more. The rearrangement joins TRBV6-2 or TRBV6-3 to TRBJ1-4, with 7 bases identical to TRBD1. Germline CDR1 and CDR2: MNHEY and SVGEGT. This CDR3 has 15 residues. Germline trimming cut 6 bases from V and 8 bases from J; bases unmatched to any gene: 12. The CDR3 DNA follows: TGTGCCAGCAGGCCCCACAGGGGCCTAGGGGAAAAACTGTTTTTT. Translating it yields CASRPHRGLGEKLFF.

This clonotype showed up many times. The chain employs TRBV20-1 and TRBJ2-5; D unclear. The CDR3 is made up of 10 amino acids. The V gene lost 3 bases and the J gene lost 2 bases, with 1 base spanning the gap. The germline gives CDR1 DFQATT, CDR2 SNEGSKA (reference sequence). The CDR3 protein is CSASQETQYF. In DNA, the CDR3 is TGCAGTGCTAGTCAAGAGACCCAGTACTTC.